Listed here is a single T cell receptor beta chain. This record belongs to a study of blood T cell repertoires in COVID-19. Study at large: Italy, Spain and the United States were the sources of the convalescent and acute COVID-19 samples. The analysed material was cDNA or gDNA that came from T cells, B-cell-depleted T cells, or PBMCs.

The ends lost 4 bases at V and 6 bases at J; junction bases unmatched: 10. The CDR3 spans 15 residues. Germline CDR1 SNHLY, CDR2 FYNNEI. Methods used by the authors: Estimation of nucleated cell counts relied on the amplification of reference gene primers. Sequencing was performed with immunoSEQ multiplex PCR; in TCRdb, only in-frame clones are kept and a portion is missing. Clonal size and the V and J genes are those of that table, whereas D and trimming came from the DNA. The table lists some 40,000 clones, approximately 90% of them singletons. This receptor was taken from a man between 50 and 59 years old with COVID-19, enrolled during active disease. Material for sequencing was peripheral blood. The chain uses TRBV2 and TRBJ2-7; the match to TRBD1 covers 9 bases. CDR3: CASSAIQGAVSEQYF. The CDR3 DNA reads TGTGCCAGCAGTGCCATACAGGGGGCGGTAAGCGAGCAGTACTTC.